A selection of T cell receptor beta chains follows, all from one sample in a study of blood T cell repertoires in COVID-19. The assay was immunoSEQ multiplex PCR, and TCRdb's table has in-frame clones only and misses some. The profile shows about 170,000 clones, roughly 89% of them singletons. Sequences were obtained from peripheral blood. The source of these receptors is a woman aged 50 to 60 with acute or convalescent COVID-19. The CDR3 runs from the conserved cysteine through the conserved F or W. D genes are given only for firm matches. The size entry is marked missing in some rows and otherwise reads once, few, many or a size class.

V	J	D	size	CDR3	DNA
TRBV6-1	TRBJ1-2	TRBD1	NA	CASSDTGTGFDYGYTF	TGTGCCAGCAGTGACACCGGGACAGGGTTCGACTATGGCTACACCTTC
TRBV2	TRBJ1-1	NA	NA	CASDGGSMAFF	TGTGCCAGCGATGGGGGCTCGATGGCTTTCTTT
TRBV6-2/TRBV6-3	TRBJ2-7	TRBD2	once	CASSYGPSGTYEQYF	TGTGCCAGCAGTTACGGGCCTAGCGGAACCTACGAGCAGTACTTC
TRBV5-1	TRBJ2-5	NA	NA	CASSLIQGGETQYF	TGCGCCAGCAGCTTGATACAGGGGGGGGAGACCCAGTACTTC
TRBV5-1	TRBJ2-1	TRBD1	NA	CASSLGQGWNEQFF	TGCGCCAGCAGCTTAGGACAGGGATGGAATGAGCAGTTCTTC
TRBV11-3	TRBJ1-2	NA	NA	CASSLDWGLVGYTF	TGTGCCAGCAGCTTAGATTGGGGACTCGTAGGCTACACCTTC
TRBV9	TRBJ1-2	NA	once	CASSVSAVGDYGYTF	TGTGCCAGCAGCGTATCGGCAGTTGGAGACTATGGCTACACCTTC
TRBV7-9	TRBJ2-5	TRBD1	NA	CASWDRQETQYF	TGTGCCAGTTGGGACAGACAAGAGACCCAGTACTTC
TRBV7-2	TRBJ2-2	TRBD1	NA	CASSLGQGTGELFF	TGTGCCAGCAGCTTAGGACAGGGGACCGGGGAGCTGTTTTTT
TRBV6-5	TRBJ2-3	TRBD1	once	CASSRQGGPTDTQYF	TGTGCCAGCAGCAGACAGGGGGGTCCTACAGATACGCAGTATTTT
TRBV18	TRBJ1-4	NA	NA	CASSPMGLEKLFF	TGTGCCAGCTCACCCATGGGGCTTGAAAAACTGTTTTTT
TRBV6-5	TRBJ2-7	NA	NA	CASRQGGSYEQYF	TGTGCCAGCAGACAGGGAGGGTCCTACGAGCAGTACTTC
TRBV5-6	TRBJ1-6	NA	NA	CASSFRLSSYNSPLHF	TGTGCCAGCAGCTTTCGACTGAGCTCCTATAATTCACCCCTCCACTTT
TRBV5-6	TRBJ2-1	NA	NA	CASSLDLDRGGSYNEQFF	TGTGCCAGCAGCTTGGATCTGGACAGAGGAGGAAGTTACAATGAGCAGTTCTTC
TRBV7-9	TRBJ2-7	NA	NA	CASSLGTAYEQYF	TGTGCCAGCAGCTTAGGGACAGCCTACGAGCAGTACTTC
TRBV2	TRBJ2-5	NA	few	CASTEGDLVDGETQYF	TGTGCCAGCACCGAAGGGGATCTGGTTGACGGAGAGACCCAGTACTTC
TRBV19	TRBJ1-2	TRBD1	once	CASSKTGGGYTF	TGTGCCAGTAGTAAGACAGGGGGAGGCTACACCTTC
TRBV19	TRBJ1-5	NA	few	CASSTQGSRGNQPQHF	TGTGCCAGTAGTACACAGGGTTCGAGAGGAAATCAGCCCCAGCATTTT
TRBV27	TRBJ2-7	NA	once	CASSALGRGRIYEQYF	TGTGCCAGCAGTGCCCTCGGGAGGGGGCGAATCTACGAGCAGTACTTC
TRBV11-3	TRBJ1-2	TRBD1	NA	CASSPDRGLGYTF	TGTGCCAGCAGCCCTGACAGGGGCCTTGGCTACACCTTC
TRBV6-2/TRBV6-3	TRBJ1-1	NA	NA	CASSYLGVQNTEAFF	TGTGCCAGCAGTTACCTCGGAGTTCAGAACACTGAAGCTTTCTTT
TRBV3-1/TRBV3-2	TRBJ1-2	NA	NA	CASSQEPGVLGGYTF	TGTGCCAGCAGCCAAGAACCAGGGGTGCTAGGAGGCTACACCTTC
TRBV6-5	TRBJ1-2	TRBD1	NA	CASSYLGTEPHTF	TGTGCCAGCAGTTACCTCGGGACAGAACCCCACACCTTC
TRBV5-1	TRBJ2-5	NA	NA	CASRDSEETQYF	TGCGCCAGCCGAGACAGTGAAGAGACCCAGTACTTC
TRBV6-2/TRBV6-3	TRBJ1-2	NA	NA	CASSTGYIGGYTF	TGTGCCAGCAGTACAGGGTACATTGGAGGCTACACCTTC
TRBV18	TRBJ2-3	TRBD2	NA	CASSPASAGGRSDTQYF	TGTGCCAGCTCACCGGCATCAGCGGGGGGGCGTTCCGATACGCAGTATTTT
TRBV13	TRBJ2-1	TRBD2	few	CASSSRKASGSRSSYNEQFF	TGTGCCAGCAGCAGCCGAAAGGCTAGCGGGAGCCGAAGCTCCTACAATGAGCAGTTCTTC
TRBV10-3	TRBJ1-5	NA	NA	CAISEGSLEAQHF	TGTGCCATCAGTGAGGGATCGCTAGAGGCCCAGCATTTT
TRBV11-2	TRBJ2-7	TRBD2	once	CASSFGTSGSREQYF	TGTGCCAGCAGCTTCGGGACTAGCGGGAGTCGTGAGCAGTACTTC
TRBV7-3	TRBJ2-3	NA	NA	CASSPQGPIPDTQYF	TGTGCCAGCAGCCCCCAGGGCCCCATCCCAGATACGCAGTATTTT
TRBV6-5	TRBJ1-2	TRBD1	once	CATGTGTPYGYTF	TGTGCCACCGGGACAGGGACACCCTATGGCTACACCTTC
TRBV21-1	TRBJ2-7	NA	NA	CASEGQSLSYEQYF	TGTGCCAGCGAAGGACAGTCGCTCTCCTACGAGCAGTACTTC
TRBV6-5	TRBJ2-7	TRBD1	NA	CASSLRDRGLEEQYF	TGTGCCAGCAGCCTACGGGACAGGGGTTTAGAAGAGCAGTACTTC
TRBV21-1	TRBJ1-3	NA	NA	CASSPGPIYF	TGTGCCAGCAGCCCCGGTCCCATATATTTT
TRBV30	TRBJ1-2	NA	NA	CAWGRDRNYGYTF	TGTGCCTGGGGACGGGATAGGAACTATGGCTACACCTTC
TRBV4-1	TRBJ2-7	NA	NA	CASSQDGAGTSYEQYF	TGCGCCAGCAGCCAAGATGGGGCAGGAACTTCCTACGAGCAGTACTTC
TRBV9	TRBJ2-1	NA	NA	CASSVAQVANNEQFF	TGTGCCAGCAGCGTAGCTCAGGTAGCGAACAATGAGCAGTTCTTC
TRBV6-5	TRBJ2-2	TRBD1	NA	CASTGTVRNTGELFF	TGTGCCAGCACTGGGACAGTTAGAAACACCGGGGAGCTGTTTTTT
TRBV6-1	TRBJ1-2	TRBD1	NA	CASSDPTGPNYGYTF	TGTGCCAGCAGTGATCCGACAGGGCCTAACTATGGCTACACCTTC